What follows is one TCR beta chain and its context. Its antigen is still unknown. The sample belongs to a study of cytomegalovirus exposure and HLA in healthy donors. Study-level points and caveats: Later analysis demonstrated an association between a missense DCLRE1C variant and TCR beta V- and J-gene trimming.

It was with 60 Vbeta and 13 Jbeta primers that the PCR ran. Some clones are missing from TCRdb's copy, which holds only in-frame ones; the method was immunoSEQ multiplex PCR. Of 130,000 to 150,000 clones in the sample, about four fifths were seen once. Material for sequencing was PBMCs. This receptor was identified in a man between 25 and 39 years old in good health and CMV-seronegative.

CDR3 DNA: TGTGCCAGCAGCCTCACAATTAGCAATCAGCCCCAGCATTTT. It encodes CASSLTISNQPQHF. The V gene is TRBV28, the J gene TRBJ1-5, with D unresolved. The germline V gene encodes CDR1 MDHEN and CDR2 SYDVKM. The CDR3 covers 14 residues. Trimming removed 6 bases from V and 0 bases from J, with 9 bases in between.